The 4 T cell receptor beta chains below all came from one sample that was sequenced in a study of OX40 agonist ivuxolimab in advanced cancers. The repertoire was sequenced with immunoSEQ multiplex PCR; TCRdb's copy has only in-frame clones and lacks some. The sample includes tens of thousands of clones, 80% of them seen just once. The material sequenced was CD4+ or CD8+ T cells sorted from blood, taken in a trial of the OX40 agonist ivuxolimab. The receptors here all came from an adult with an advanced solid tumor such as melanoma, head and neck, liver or kidney cancer.

This chain connects TRBV5-6 to TRBJ2-7; 16 bases match TRBD2. V lost 3 bases and J lost 2; bases outside the gene matches: 2. This CDR3 has 16 amino acids. Germline CDR1 and CDR2: SGHDT and YYEEEE. The CDR3 loop is CASSWGLAGGPYEQYF. For the CDR3, the DNA is TGTGCCAGCAGCTGGGGACTAGCGGGGGGGCCCTACGAGCAGTACTTC.

This clone has a count of ten or more. The chain combines TRBV5-1 with TRBJ1-2, with D possibly being TRBD1 (5 bases). Trimming removed 2 bases at V and 6 bases at J, with 11 bases between. Germline CDR1 SGHRS, CDR2 YFSETQ. The CDR3 length is 13 residues. In nucleotides, the CDR3 is TGCGCCAGCAGCTTTACAGGAGTCGATGGCTACACCTTC. It encodes CASSFTGVDGYTF.

The chain is built from TRBV7-3 and TRBJ2-2; the match to TRBD2 covers 14 bases. V gave up 4 bases and J gave up 7 bases; unmatched junction bases: 5. The CDR3 is 16 amino acids. Germline V gene sequence: CDR1 SGHTA, CDR2 FQGTGA. DNA of the CDR3: TGTGCCAGCAGCTCGAGCGGACTAGCGGGGGGCGGGGAGCTGTTTTTT. This gives the protein CASSSSGLAGGGELFF. The full variable domain, its missing parts supplied by reference TRBV7-3 and TRBJ2-2, is GAGVSQTPSNKVTEKGKYVELRCDPISGHTALYWYRQSLGQGPEFLIYFQGTGAADDSGLPNDRFFAVRPEGSVSTLKIQRTERGDSAVYLCASSSSGLAGGGELFFGEGSRLTVL.

This clone was observed once. The chain combines TRBV6-1 with TRBJ1-1, with TRBD1 identical over 7 bases. With V trimmed by 5 bases and J by 4 bases, 7 bases remained unmatched. Germline CDR1 is MNHNS and CDR2 is SASEGT. The CDR3 has 14 amino acids. The CDR3 DNA is TGTGCCAGCAGTCTAACAACAGGGGTCACTGAAGCTTTCTTT. Amino acids: CASSLTTGVTEAFF.